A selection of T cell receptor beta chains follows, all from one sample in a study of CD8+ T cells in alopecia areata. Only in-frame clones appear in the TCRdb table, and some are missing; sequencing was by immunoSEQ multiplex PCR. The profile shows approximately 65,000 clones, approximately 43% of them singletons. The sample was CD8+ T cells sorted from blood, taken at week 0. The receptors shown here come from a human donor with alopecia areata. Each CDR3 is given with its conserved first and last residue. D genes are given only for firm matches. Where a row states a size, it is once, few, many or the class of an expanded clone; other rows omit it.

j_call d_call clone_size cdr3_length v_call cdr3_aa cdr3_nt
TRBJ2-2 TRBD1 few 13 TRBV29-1 CSGGTANTGELFF TGCAGCGGGGGGACAGCGAACACCGGGGAGCTGTTTTTT
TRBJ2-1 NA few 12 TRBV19 CASSILNNEQFF TGTGCCAGTAGTATATTAAACAATGAGCAGTTCTTC
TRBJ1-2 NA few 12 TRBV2 CARMNGDYGYTF TGTGCCAGGATGAACGGGGACTATGGCTACACCTTC
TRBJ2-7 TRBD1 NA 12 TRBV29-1 CSVGGQGYEQYF TGCAGCGTTGGAGGACAGGGCTACGAGCAGTACTTC
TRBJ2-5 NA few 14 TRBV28 CASSLLQNQETQYF TGTGCCAGCAGTTTATTGCAGAATCAAGAGACCCAGTACTTC
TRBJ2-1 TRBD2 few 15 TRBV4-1 CASSPVTSGSDEQFF TGCGCCAGCAGCCCGGTGACTAGCGGGAGTGATGAGCAGTTCTTC
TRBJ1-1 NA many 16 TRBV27 CASSLKRGFMNTEAFF TGTGCCAGCAGTTTAAAGCGGGGGTTCATGAACACTGAAGCTTTCTTT
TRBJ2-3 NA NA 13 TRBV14 CASSQAHLDTQYF TGTGCCAGCAGCCAAGCCCATTTGGATACGCAGTATTTT
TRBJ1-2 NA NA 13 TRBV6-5 CASSYSNSYGYTF TGTGCCAGCAGTTACTCCAACTCATATGGCTACACCTTC
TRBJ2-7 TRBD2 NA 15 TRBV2 CASSPQRDRVDEQYF TGTGCCAGCAGTCCTCAGCGGGATAGGGTTGACGAGCAGTACTTC
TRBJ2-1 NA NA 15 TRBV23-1 CASSQEGGAGNEQFF TGCGCCAGCAGCCAAGAAGGAGGCGCGGGCAATGAGCAGTTCTTC
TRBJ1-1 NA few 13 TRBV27 CASSLVGGTEAFF TGTGCCAGCAGCCTGGTCGGGGGCACTGAAGCTTTCTTT
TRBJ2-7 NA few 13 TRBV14 CASSQGGHYEQYF TGTGCCAGCAGCCAAGGGGGACATTACGAGCAGTACTTC
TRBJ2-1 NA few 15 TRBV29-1 CSVGGVEGGSHEQFF TGCAGCGTTGGGGGTGTGGAGGGAGGATCCCATGAGCAGTTCTTC
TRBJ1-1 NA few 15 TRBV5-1 CASRGKGGLNTEAFF TGCGCCAGCCGAGGCAAGGGAGGGCTGAACACTGAAGCTTTCTTT
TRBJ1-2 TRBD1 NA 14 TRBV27 CASSLTGGARGYTF TGTGCCAGCAGTTTGACAGGGGGCGCGCGGGGCTACACCTTC
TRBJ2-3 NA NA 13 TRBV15 CATSDRYTDTQYF TGTGCCACCAGCGACAGGTACACAGATACGCAGTATTTT
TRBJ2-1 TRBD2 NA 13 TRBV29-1 CSVYVGGPNEQFF TGCAGCGTTTACGTGGGAGGGCCCAATGAGCAGTTCTTC
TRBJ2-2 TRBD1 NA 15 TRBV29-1 CSAMGQGIGTGELFF TGCAGCGCCATGGGACAGGGAATAGGCACCGGGGAGCTGTTTTTT
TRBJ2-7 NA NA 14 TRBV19 CASSNIGGMYEQYF TGTGCCAGTAGTAATATCGGGGGTATGTACGAGCAGTACTTC
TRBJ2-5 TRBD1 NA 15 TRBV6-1 CASRARDRGAETQYF TGTGCCAGCAGAGCTCGGGACAGGGGGGCCGAGACCCAGTACTTC
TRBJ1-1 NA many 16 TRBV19 CASSTLPGLPDTEAFF TGTGCCAGTAGTACCCTCCCGGGACTGCCAGACACTGAAGCTTTCTTT
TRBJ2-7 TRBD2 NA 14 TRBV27 CASSPTSGSKEQYF TGTGCCAGCAGTCCAACTAGCGGGAGTAAGGAGCAGTACTTC
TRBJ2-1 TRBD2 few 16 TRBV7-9 CASSLEGGSSYNEQFF TGTGCCAGCAGCTTAGAAGGCGGGAGTTCCTACAATGAGCAGTTCTTC
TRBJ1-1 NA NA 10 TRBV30 CAWSVVEAFF TGTGCCTGGAGTGTAGTTGAAGCTTTCTTT
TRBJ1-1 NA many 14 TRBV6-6 CASSPLTVNTEAFF TGTGCCAGCAGTCCCCTGACGGTGAACACTGAAGCTTTCTTT
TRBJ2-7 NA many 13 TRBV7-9 CASSSYDHYEQYF TGTGCCAGCAGCTCCTATGACCACTACGAGCAGTACTTC
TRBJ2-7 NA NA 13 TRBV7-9 CASTPGLPYEQYF TGTGCCAGCACCCCCGGACTCCCCTACGAGCAGTACTTC
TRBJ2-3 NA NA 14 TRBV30 CAWSLLGSTDTQYF TGTGCCTGGAGTCTTTTAGGGAGCACAGATACGCAGTATTTT
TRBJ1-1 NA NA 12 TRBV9 CASSLGHTEAFF TGTGCCAGCAGCCTGGGACATACAGAAGCTTTCTTT
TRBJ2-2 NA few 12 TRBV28 CASSWRKGELFF TGTGCCAGCAGTTGGAGAAAAGGGGAGCTGTTTTTT
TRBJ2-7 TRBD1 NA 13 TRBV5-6 CASSWGTVYEQYF TGTGCCAGCAGCTGGGGGACAGTCTACGAGCAGTACTTC
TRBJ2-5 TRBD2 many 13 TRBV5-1 CASSLSGRETQYF TGCGCCAGCAGCTTGAGCGGGAGAGAGACCCAGTACTTC
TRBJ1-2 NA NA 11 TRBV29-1 CSAPSRYGYTF TGCAGCGCCCCATCACGCTATGGCTACACCTTC
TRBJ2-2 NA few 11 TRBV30 CAWIRTGELFF TGTGCCTGGATACGGACCGGGGAGCTGTTTTTT
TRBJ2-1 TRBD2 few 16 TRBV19 CASSPGLADLYNEQFF TGTGCCAGTAGTCCAGGACTAGCGGACCTGTACAATGAGCAGTTCTTC
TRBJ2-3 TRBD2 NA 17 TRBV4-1 CASSQQGTSGAGDTQYF TGCGCCAGCAGCCAGCAGGGTACTAGCGGGGCGGGTGATACGCAGTATTTT
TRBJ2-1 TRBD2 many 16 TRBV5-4 CASRETAGALYNEQFF TGTGCCAGCAGGGAAACGGCGGGAGCACTATACAATGAGCAGTTCTTC
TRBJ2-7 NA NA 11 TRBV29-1 CSVVFGYEQYF TGCAGCGTTGTTTTCGGATACGAGCAGTACTTC
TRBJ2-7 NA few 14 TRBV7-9 CASTTTEGPYEQYF TGTGCCAGCACCACCACAGAGGGGCCCTACGAGCAGTACTTC
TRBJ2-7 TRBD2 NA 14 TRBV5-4 CASSPGLGTYEQYF TGTGCCAGCAGCCCGGGACTAGGGACCTACGAGCAGTACTTC
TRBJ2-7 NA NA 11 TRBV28 CASSYNYEQYF TGTGCCAGCAGTTACAACTACGAGCAGTACTTC
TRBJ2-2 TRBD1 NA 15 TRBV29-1 CSVSGQGSYTGELFF TGCAGCGTTAGTGGACAGGGGTCATATACCGGGGAGCTGTTTTTT
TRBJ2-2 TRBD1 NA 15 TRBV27 CASSWTGKNTGELFF TGTGCCAGCAGCTGGACAGGCAAGAACACCGGGGAGCTGTTTTTT
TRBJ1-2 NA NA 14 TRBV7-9 CAIEPDEINYGYTF TGTGCTATCGAGCCGGACGAGATTAACTATGGCTACACCTTC
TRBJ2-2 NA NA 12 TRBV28 CASSSPPGELFF TGTGCCAGCAGTTCGCCTCCCGGGGAGCTGTTTTTT
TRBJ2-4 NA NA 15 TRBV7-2 CASSLGLGIKNIQYF TGTGCCAGCAGCTTAGGTTTAGGGATAAAAAACATTCAGTACTTC
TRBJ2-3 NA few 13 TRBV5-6 CAAHPGPQGTQYF TGTGCCGCCCACCCGGGGCCGCAGGGTACGCAGTATTTT
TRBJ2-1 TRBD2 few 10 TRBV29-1 CSVGGGEQFF TGCAGCGTCGGGGGGGGTGAGCAGTTCTTC